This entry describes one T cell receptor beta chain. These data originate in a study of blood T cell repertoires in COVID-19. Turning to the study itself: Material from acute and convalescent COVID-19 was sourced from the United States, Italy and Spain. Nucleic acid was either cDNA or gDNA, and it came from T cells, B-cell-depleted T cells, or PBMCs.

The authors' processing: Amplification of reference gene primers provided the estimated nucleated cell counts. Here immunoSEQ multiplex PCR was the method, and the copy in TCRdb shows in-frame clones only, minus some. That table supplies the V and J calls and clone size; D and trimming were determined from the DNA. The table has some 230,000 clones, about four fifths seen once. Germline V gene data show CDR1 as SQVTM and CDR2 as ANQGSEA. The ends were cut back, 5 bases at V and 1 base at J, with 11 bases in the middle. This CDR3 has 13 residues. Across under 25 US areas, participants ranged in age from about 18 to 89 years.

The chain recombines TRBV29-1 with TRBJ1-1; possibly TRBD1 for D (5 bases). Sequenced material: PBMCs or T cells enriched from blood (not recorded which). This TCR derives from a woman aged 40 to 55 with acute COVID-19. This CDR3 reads CSVRGTSNTEAFF. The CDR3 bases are TGCAGCGTTCGAGGGACTTCGAACACTGAAGCTTTCTTT.